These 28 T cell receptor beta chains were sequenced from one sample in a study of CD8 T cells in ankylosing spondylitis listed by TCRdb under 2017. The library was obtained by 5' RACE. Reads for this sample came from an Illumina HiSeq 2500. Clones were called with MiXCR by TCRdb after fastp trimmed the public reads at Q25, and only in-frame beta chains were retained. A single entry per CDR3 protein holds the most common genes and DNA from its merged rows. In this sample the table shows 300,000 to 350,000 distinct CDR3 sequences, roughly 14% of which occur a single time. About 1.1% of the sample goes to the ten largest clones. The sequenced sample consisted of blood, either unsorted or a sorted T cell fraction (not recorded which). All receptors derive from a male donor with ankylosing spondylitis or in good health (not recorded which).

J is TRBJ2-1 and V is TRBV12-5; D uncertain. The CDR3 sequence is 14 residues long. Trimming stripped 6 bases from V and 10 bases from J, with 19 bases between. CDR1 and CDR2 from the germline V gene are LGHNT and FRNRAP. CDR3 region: CASGLLIGPPEQFF. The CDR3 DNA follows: TGTGCTAGTGGGCTCCTGATCGGCCCTCCGGAGCAGTTCTTC.

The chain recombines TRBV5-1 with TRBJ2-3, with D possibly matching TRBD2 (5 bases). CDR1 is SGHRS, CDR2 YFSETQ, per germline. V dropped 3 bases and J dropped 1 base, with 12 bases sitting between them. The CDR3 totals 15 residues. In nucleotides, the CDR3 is TGCGCCAGCAGCTCTTTAAGCGGAGGCACAGATACGCAGTATTTT. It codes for CASSSLSGGTDTQYF.

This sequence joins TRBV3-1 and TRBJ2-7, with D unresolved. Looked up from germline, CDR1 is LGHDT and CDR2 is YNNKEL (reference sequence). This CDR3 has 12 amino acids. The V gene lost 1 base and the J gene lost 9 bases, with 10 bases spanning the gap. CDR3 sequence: CASSQGQVGQYF. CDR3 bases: TGTGCCAGCAGCCAAGGCCAGGTGGGGCAGTACTTC.

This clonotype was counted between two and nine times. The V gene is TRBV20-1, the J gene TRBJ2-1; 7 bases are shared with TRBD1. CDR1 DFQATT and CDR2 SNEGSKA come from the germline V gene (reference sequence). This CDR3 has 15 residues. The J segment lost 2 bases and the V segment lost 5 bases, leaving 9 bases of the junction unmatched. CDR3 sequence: CSAPRRGRAYNEQFF. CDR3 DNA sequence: TGCAGTGCTCCGAGAAGGGGGCGAGCCTACAATGAGCAGTTCTTC.

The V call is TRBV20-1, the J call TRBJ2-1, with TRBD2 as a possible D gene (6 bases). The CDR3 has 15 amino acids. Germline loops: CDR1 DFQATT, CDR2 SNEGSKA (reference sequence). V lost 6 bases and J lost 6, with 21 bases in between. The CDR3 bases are TGCAGTGCGATAACCGCACGGAGCGGGTTCAATGAGCAGTTCTTC. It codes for CSAITARSGFNEQFF.

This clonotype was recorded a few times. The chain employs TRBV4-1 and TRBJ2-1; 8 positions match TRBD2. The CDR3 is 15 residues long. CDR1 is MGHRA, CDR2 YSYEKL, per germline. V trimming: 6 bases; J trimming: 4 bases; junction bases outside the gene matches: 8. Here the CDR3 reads CASSPTSGTYNEQFF. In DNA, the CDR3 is TGCGCCAGCAGTCCCACTAGCGGAACTTACAATGAGCAGTTCTTC.

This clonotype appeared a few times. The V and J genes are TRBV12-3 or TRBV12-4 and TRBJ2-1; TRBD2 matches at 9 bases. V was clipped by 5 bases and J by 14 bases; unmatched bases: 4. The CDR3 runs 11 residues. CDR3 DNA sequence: TGTGCCAGCAGTCAGCGGGGGGCGGAGTTCTTC. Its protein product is CASSQRGAEFF.

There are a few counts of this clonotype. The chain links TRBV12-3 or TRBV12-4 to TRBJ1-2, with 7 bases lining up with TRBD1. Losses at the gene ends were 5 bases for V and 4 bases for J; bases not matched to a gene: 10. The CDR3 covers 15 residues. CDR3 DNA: TGTGCCAGCAGTCCCCAGACAGGGCGCGCCTATGGCTACACCTTC. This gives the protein CASSPQTGRAYGYTF.

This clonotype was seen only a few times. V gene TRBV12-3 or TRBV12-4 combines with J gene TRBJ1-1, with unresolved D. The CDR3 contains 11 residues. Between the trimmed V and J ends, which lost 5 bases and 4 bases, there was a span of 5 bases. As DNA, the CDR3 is TGTGCCAGCAGTCCCTTCACTGAAGCTTTCTTT. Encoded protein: CASSPFTEAFF.

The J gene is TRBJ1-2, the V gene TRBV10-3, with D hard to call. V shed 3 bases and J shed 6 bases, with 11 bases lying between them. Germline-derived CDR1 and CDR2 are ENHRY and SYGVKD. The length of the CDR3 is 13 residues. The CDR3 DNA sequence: TGTGCCATCAGTGACCCGGGGAGGAATGGCTACACCTTC. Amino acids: CAISDPGRNGYTF.

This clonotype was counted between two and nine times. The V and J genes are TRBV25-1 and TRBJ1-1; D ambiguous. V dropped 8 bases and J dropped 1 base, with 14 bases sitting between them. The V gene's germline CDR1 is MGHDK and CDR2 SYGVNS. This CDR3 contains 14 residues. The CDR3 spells CASASPVENTEAFF. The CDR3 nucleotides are TGTGCCAGCGCCTCTCCGGTTGAGAACACTGAAGCTTTCTTT.

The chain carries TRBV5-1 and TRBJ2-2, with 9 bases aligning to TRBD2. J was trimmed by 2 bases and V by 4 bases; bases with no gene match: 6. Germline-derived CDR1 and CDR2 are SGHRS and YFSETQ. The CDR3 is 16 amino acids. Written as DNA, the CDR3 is TGCGCCAGCAGCAGTCTAGCGGGGATAAACACCGGGGAGCTGTTTTTT. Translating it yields CASSSLAGINTGELFF. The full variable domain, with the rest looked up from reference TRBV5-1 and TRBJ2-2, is KAGVTQTPRYLIKTRGQQVTLSCSPISGHRSVSWYQQTPGQGLQFLFEYFSETQRNKGNFPGRFSGRQFSNSRSEMNVSTLELGDSALYLCASSSLAGINTGELFFGEGSRLTVL.

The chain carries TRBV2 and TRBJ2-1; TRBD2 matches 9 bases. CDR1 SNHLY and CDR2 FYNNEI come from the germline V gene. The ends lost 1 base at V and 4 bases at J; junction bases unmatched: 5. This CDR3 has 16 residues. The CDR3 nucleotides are TGTGCCAGCAGTGAAGTGAGACTAGCGGTTTACAATGAGCAGTTCTTC. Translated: CASSEVRLAVYNEQFF.

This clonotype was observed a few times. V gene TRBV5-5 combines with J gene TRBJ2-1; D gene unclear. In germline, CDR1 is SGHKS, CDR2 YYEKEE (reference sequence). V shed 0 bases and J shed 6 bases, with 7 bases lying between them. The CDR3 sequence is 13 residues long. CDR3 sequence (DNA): TGTGCCAGCAGCTTGGCCTATACCAATGAGCAGTTCTTC. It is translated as CASSLAYTNEQFF.

CDR3 protein: CASSQEFRAKTETQYF. CDR3 nucleotides: TGCGCCAGCAGCCAAGAGTTCAGGGCAAAGACAGAGACCCAGTACTTC. The chain has TRBV4-1 and TRBJ2-5; D possibly corresponds to TRBD1 (5 bases). The CDR3 has 16 amino acids. Between the trimmed V and J ends, which lost 0 bases and 4 bases, there was a span of 15 bases. Germline V lookup: CDR1 MGHRA, CDR2 YSYEKL.

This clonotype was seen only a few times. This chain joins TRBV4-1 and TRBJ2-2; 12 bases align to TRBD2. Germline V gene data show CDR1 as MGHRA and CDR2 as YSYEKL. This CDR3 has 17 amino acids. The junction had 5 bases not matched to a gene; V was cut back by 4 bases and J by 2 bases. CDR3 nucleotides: TGCGCCAGCAGCCCCCTGACTAGCGGGAGAAACACCGGGGAGCTGTTTTTT. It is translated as CASSPLTSGRNTGELFF.

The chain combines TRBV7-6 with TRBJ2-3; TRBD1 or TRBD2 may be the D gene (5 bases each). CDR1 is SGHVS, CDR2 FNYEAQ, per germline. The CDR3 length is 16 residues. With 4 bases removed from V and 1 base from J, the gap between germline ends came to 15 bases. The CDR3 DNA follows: TGTGCCAGCAGCTCCTCGGGACGATTGGGCACAGATACGCAGTATTTT. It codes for CASSSSGRLGTDTQYF.

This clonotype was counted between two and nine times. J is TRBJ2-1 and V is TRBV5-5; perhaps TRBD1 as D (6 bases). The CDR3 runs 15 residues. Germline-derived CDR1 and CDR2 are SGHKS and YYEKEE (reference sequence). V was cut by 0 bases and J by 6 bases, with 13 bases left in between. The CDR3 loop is CASSLVPGETNEQFF. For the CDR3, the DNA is TGTGCCAGCAGCTTGGTGCCAGGGGAAACCAATGAGCAGTTCTTC.

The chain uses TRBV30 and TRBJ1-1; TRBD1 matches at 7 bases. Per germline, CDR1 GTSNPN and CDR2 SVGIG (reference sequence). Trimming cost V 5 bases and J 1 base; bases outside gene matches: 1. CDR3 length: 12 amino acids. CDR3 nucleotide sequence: TGTGCCTGGGGACAGGAGAACACTGAAGCTTTCTTT. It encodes CAWGQENTEAFF.

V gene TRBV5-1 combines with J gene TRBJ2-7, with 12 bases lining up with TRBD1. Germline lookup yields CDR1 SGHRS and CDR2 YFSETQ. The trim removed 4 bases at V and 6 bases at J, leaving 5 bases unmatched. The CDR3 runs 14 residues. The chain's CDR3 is CASSEGQGASEQYF. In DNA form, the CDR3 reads TGCGCCAGCAGCGAGGGACAGGGGGCGTCCGAGCAGTACTTC.

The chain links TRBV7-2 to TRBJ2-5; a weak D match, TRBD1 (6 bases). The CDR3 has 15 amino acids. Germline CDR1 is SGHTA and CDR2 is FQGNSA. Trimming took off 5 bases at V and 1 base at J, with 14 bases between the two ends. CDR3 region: CASSAGTSVQETQYF. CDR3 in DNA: TGTGCCAGCAGCGCCGGGACATCGGTCCAAGAGACCCAGTACTTC.

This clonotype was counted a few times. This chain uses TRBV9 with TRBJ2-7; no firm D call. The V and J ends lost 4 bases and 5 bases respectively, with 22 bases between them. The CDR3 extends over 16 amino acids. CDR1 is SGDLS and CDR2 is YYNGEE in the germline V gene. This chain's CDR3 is CASSSYRTESSDEQYF. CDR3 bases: TGTGCCAGCAGCTCCTACCGGACCGAATCATCCGACGAGCAGTACTTC.

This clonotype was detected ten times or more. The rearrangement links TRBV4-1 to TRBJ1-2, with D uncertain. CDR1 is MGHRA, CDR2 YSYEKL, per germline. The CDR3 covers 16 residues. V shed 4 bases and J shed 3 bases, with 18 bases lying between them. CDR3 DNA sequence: TGCGCCAGCAGCCGCCGGGGAGGAACAAAGGACTATGGCTACACCTTC. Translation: CASSRRGGTKDYGYTF.

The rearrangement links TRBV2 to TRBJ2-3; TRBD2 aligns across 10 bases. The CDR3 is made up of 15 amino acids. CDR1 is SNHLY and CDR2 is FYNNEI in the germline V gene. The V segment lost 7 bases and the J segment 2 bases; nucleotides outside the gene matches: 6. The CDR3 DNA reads TGTGCCAGCACCACTAGCGGGGTGACCACAGATACGCAGTATTTT. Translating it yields CASTTSGVTTDTQYF.

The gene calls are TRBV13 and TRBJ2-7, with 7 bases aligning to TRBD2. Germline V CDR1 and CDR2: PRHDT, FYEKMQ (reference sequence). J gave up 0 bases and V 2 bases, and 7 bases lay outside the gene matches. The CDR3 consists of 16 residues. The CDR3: CASSLSPAGPSYEQYF. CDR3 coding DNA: TGTGCCAGCAGCTTATCCCCAGCGGGGCCCTCCTACGAGCAGTACTTC.

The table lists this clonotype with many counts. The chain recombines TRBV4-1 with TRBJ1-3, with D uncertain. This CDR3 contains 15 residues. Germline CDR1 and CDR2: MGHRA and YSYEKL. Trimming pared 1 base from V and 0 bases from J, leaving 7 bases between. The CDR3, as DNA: TGCGCCAGCAGCCAAGTAGGCAACTCTGGAAACACCATATATTTT. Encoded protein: CASSQVGNSGNTIYF.

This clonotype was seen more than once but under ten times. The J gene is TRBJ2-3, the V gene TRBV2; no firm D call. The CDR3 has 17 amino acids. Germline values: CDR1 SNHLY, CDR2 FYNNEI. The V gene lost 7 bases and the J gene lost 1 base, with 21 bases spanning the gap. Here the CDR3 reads CASNPFDRSRGTDTQYF. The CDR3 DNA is TGTGCCAGCAACCCGTTCGACCGCTCCCGGGGCACAGATACGCAGTATTTT. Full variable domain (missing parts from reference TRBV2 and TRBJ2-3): EPEVTQTPSHQVTQMGQEVILRCVPISNHLYFYWYRQILGQKVEFLVSFYNNEISEKSEIFDDQFSVERPDGSNFTLKIRSTKLEDSAMYFCASNPFDRSRGTDTQYFGPGTRLTVL.

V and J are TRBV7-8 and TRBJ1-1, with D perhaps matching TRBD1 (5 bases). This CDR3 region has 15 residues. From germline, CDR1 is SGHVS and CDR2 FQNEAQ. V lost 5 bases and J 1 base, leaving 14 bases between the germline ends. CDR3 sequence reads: CASSHRQRPNTEAFF. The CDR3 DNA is TGTGCCAGCAGCCACAGACAGAGACCGAACACTGAAGCTTTCTTT.